These T cell receptor beta chains were read from a single sample in a study of blood T cell repertoires in COVID-19. TCRdb's table, derived via immunoSEQ multiplex PCR, lists solely in-frame clones and lacks some. Of about 90,000 clones listed, 75% to 95% are singletons. The sample comprised peripheral blood. Receptors were obtained from a human donor with active COVID-19. The donor label of this sample is uncertain. The CDR3 runs from the conserved cysteine through the conserved F or W. D genes are given only for firm matches. Clone size is stated in some rows and not others, as once, few, many or a class when expanded.

j_call	clone_size	d_call	v_call	cdr3_nt	cdr3_aa
TRBJ1-2	once	TRBD1	TRBV19	TGTGCCAGTAGTACCACCTCCTATGACAGGGGTGGCTATGGCTACACCTTC	CASSTTSYDRGGYGYTF
TRBJ1-2	once	TRBD1	TRBV6-5	TGTGCCAGCAGTCCACCGGGACAGGGGGGTTTAGTCACCTTC	CASSPPGQGGLVTF
TRBJ1-1	once	.	TRBV12-3/TRBV12-4	TGTGCCAGCACCCCGGCCAGGGACACTGAAGCTTTCTTT	CASTPARDTEAFF
TRBJ1-4	once	.	TRBV11-2	TGTGCCAGCAGCTCCCAAGGCGGGGAAAAACTGTTTTTT	CASSSQGGEKLFF
TRBJ2-1	.	.	TRBV10-2	TGCGCCAGCAGGGCCGGAGGTTACAATGAGCAGTTCTTC	CASRAGGYNEQFF
TRBJ1-5	.	.	TRBV18	TGTGCCAGCTCACCAGACCCAGACGATATGACAGTAACTTTGGGTTATAGCAATCAGCCCCAGCATTTT	CASSPDPDDMTVTLGYSNQPQHF
TRBJ1-6	.	.	TRBV7-9	TGTGCCAGCAGCCCCGAGGCAGGGCGATATAATTCACCCCTCCACTTT	CASSPEAGRYNSPLHF
TRBJ1-5	.	.	TRBV28	TGTGCCAGCAGGAAAGGTGGAGGCAATCAGCCCCAGCATTTT	CASRKGGGNQPQHF
TRBJ2-3	.	.	TRBV4-3	TGCGCCAGCAGTCCAGGAGGGGGCCCAGATACGCAGTATTTT	CASSPGGGPDTQYF
TRBJ2-1	few	.	TRBV27	TGTGCCAGCAGTTTTCCGAGCTCCTACAATGAGCAGTTCTTC	CASSFPSSYNEQFF
TRBJ2-1	.	.	TRBV29-1	TGCAGCGTTGGCAGGGGAACCTACAATGAGCAGTTCTTC	CSVGRGTYNEQFF
TRBJ1-2	.	TRBD1	TRBV13	TGTGCCAGCAGCCCTAGCCGACAGGGTTCGAACTATGGCTACACCTTC	CASSPSRQGSNYGYTF
TRBJ2-2	.	.	TRBV10-3	TGTGCCATCAGTGAGTCCCGTACCGGGGAGCTGTTTTTT	CAISESRTGELFF
TRBJ2-5	.	TRBD1	TRBV18	TGTGCCAGCTCACCTCCGGGACAGGGGGAGACCCAGTACTTC	CASSPPGQGETQYF
TRBJ2-1	.	TRBD1	TRBV6-5	TGTGCCAGCACCCTCGAGGGACAGGGATACAATGAGCAGTTCTTC	CASTLEGQGYNEQFF
TRBJ2-3	.	.	TRBV4-1	TGCGCCAGCAGCCAAGACCCCCCCCAGGTAGTGCAGTATTTT	CASSQDPPQVVQYF
TRBJ2-5	once	.	TRBV7-2	TGTGCCAGCAGCTTATGGCAGTTCCAAGAGACCCAGTACTTC	CASSLWQFQETQYF
TRBJ2-5	.	.	TRBV7-3	TGTGCCAGCAGCTTAAGCAGTCAGGAGACCCAGTACTTC	CASSLSSQETQYF
TRBJ1-5	.	.	TRBV3-1/TRBV3-2	TGTGCCAGCAGCCAAGATCCCAGCAGGAAGTATGGCAATCAGCCCCAGCATTTT	CASSQDPSRKYGNQPQHF
TRBJ2-1	.	.	TRBV9	TGTGCCAGCAGCGTAGATGAGGGACTTGAGCAGTTCTTC	CASSVDEGLEQFF
TRBJ2-3	.	TRBD1	TRBV7-2	TGTGCCAGCAGCACCGGACAGGGCGGCACAGATACGCAGTATTTT	CASSTGQGGTDTQYF
TRBJ2-3	.	TRBD1	TRBV5-1	TGCGCCAGCAGCTTGGCCGGGACAGGGTTCACAGATACGCAGTATTTT	CASSLAGTGFTDTQYF
TRBJ1-5	.	TRBD1	TRBV5-5	TGTGCCAGCAGCCCTGGACAGGGTGGAAATCAGCCCCAGCATTTT	CASSPGQGGNQPQHF
TRBJ2-1	.	TRBD2	TRBV7-9	TGTGCCAGCAGCTTAGGAAACACCGGGACTATGTCGGCGGAGCAGTTCTTC	CASSLGNTGTMSAEQFF
TRBJ2-7	.	.	TRBV10-1	TGCGCCAGCAGTGCGACACAGGGGGGGAACGAGCAGTACTTC	CASSATQGGNEQYF
TRBJ1-1	.	.	TRBV12-3/TRBV12-4	TGTGCCAGCAGTTTTGCGGGGCTGGAAGCTTTCTTT	CASSFAGLEAFF
TRBJ2-7	.	.	TRBV5-1	TGCGCCAGCAGCTGGGGGCAGGCCTCCCAGGTCTACGAGCAGTACTTC	CASSWGQASQVYEQYF
TRBJ2-1	.	TRBD1	TRBV7-6	TGTGCCAGCAGCATGGACAGGGCTTCATACAATGAGCAGTTCTTC	CASSMDRASYNEQFF